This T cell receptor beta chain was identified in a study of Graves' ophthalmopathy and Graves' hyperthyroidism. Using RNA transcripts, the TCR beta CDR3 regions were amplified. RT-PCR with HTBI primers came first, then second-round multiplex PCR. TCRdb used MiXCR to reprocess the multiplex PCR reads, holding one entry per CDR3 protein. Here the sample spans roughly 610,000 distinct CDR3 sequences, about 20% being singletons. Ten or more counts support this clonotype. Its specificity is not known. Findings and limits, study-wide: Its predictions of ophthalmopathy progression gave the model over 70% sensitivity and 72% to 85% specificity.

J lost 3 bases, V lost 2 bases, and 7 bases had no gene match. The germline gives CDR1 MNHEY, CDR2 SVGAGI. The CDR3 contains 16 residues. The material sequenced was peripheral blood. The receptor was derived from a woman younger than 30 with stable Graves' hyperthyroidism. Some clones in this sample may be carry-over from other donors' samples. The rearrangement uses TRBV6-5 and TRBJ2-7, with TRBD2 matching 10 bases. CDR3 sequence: CASSYTLAGGFYEQYF. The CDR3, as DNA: TGTGCCAGCAGTTACACCTTAGCGGGAGGATTCTACGAGCAGTACTTC.